Shown below are 10 T cell receptor beta chains from a single sample sequenced in a study of radiotherapy plus CTLA-4 blockade in lung cancer. Repertoires were generated with immunoSEQ multiplex PCR, while TCRdb's copy carries only in-frame clones and drops some. Of roughly 80,000 clones listed, roughly 80% are singletons. Sequencing was performed on peripheral blood, taken from a patient treated with radiotherapy plus ipilimumab. These receptors all stem from a human donor with non-small cell lung cancer whose response to radiotherapy plus ipilimumab could not be evaluated.

V usage is TRBV19 and J usage is TRBJ2-3; D not certain. The V gene's germline CDR1 is LNHDA and CDR2 SQIVND (reference sequence). This CDR3 is 13 amino acids long. Between the trimmed V and J ends, which lost 3 bases and 5 bases, there was a span of 9 bases. CDR3 loop: CASSIPGQDTQYF. The DNA of the CDR3 is TGTGCCAGTAGTATCCCTGGGCAAGATACGCAGTATTTT.

This clone was found a few times. This chain connects TRBV2 to TRBJ2-1, with 8 nucleotides matching TRBD2. The CDR3 is 13 amino acids. Germline V CDR1 and CDR2: SNHLY, FYNNEI. V was pared by 5 bases and J by 10 bases, with 7 bases of the junction left unmatched. As DNA, the CDR3 is TGTGCCAGCAGTCCAAGCGGGAGCGGGGAGCAGTTCTTC. The encoded protein is CASSPSGSGEQFF.

This sequence joins TRBV5-4 and TRBJ2-1; no reliable D call. The CDR3 is made up of 13 amino acids. V was trimmed by 5 bases and J by 8 bases, leaving 14 bases between them. Germline CDR1 reads SGHNT; CDR2 reads YYREEE (reference sequence). CDR3 sequence reads: CASRLTGSDEQFF. The CDR3 coding sequence is TGTGCCAGCAGGCTTACGGGTTCAGATGAGCAGTTCTTC.

The V call is TRBV27, the J call TRBJ1-1; maybe TRBD1 (5 bases). There are 16 residues in the CDR3. Trimming pared 1 base from V and 4 bases from J, leaving 16 bases between. CDR1 and CDR2 from the germline V gene are MNHEY and SMNVEV (reference sequence). The CDR3 DNA is TGTGCCAGCAGTTTATTAAGGCAGGGTAGTCTCACTGAAGCTTTCTTT. Amino acid sequence: CASSLLRQGSLTEAFF.

This clone was seen only once. The chain employs TRBV7-9 and TRBJ2-1; 9 positions agree with TRBD2. After removal of 4 bases from V and 7 bases from J, the junction contained 8 bases not matched to a gene. There are 15 residues in the CDR3. The germline V gene has CDR1 SEHNR and CDR2 FQNEAQ (reference sequence). Here the CDR3 reads CASSSGLALGNEQFF. Here the CDR3 DNA reads TGTGCCAGCAGCTCGGGACTAGCTTTGGGGAATGAGCAGTTCTTC.

The chain links TRBV7-8 to TRBJ2-5; TRBD1 might be the D (8 bases). V lost 5 bases to trimming and J lost 9 bases, with 25 bases between them. This CDR3 contains 16 residues. The germline gives CDR1 SGHVS, CDR2 FQNEAQ. The CDR3 DNA is TGTGCCAGCAGCAACCGACAGGGGAGGGAGGGGGAGGCCCAGTACTTC. This translates into CASSNRQGREGEAQYF. Full variable domain (outside the CDR3, taken from reference TRBV7-8 and TRBJ2-5): GAGVSQSPRYKVAKRGQDVALRCDPISGHVSLFWYQQALGQGPEFLTYFQNEAQLDKSGLPSDRFFAERPEGSVSTLKIQRTQQEDSAVYLCASSNRQGREGEAQYFGPGTRLLVL.

The chain couples TRBV7-8 to TRBJ2-5, with D perhaps TRBD1 (6 bases). CDR3 length: 15 amino acids. The V end lost 3 bases, the J end lost 2 bases, and 13 bases lay between the germline ends. Germline V gene sequence: CDR1 SGHVS, CDR2 FQNEAQ. The CDR3 loop reads CASSFDGQTQETQYF. The CDR3 coding sequence is TGTGCCAGCAGCTTCGATGGACAGACACAAGAGACCCAGTACTTC.

V is TRBV19 and J is TRBJ1-1; 9 bases are a match to TRBD1. Trimming took 5 bases from V and 4 from J; bases not matched to a gene: 23. The CDR3 has 20 residues. Looked up from germline, CDR1 is LNHDA and CDR2 is SQIVND (reference sequence). The CDR3 nucleotides are TGTGCCAGTAGTCCTGCCGTGGGGACAGGGATAGGTTTGGGAAGCACTGAAGCTTTCTTT. It codes for CASSPAVGTGIGLGSTEAFF.

This clone was seen just once. The chain employs TRBV11-3 and TRBJ1-2; D is uncertain. The CDR3 extends over 13 amino acids. Germline V gene lookup returns CDR1 SGHNT and CDR2 YENEEA. V lost 1 base and J 6 bases, leaving 9 bases between the germline ends. Here the CDR3 DNA reads TGTGCCAGCAGCTTAGGGTGGTCGGATGGCTACACCTTC. This translates into CASSLGWSDGYTF.

This clone has a single count. V and J are TRBV5-1 and TRBJ2-3; 15 bases match TRBD2. There are 17 residues in the CDR3. The junction had 6 bases not matched to a gene; V was cut back by 1 base and J by 6 bases. The germline CDR1 and CDR2 sequences are SGHRS and YFSETQ. In DNA form, the CDR3 reads TGCGCCAGCAGCTTGCTCGGACTAGCGGGGGGGTCTGATACGCAGTATTTT. It is translated as CASSLLGLAGGSDTQYF.